This T cell receptor (beta chain) comes out of a study of vaccination and CD4 T cells after COVID-19. Whole-study context: Median time from second vaccine dose to sampling was 60 to 80 days (14 to 241).

The treatment here: approximately 9-day PBMC culture with coronavirus spike peptide pools or control peptides (ViraFEST assay). Oncomine TCR Beta short-read sequencing was applied to DNA from cultured CD4+ T cells. Using its own MiXCR run on the PCR reads, TCRdb lists one record per CDR3 protein. The repertoire holds about 25,000 distinct CDR3 sequences, with 43% as singletons. Germline values: CDR1 LNHDA, CDR2 SQIVND (reference sequence). The V segment lost 6 bases and the J segment 4 bases; nucleotides outside the gene matches: 2. The CDR3 runs to 12 residues. This clonotype was recorded a few times. What it binds is unknown.

The sample comprised CD4+ T cells from blood, cultured in vitro. The clonotype comes from a human donor who had recovered from COVID-19. This rearrangement joins TRBV19 to TRBJ1-2; 7 bases align to TRBD1. CDR3 nucleotides: TGTGCCAGTAGCAGACAGGGCTATGGCTACACCTTC. Protein sequence: CASSRQGYGYTF.